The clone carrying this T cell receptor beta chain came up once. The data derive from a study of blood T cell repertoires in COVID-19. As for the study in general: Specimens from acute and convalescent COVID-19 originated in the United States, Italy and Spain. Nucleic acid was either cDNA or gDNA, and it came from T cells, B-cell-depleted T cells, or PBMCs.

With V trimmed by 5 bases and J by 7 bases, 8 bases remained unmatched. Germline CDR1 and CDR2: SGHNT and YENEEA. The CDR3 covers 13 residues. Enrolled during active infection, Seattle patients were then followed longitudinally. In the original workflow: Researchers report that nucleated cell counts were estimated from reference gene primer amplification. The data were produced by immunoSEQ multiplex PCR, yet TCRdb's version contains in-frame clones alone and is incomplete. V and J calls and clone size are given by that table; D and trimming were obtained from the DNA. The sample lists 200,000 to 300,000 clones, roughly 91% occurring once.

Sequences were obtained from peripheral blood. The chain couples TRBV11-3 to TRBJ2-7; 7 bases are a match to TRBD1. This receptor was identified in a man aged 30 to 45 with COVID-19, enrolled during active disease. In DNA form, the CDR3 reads TGTGCCAGCAGCCTTGGGACAGCAGGTGAGCAGTACTTC. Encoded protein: CASSLGTAGEQYF.